This T cell receptor beta chain was recovered during a study of STAT5B mutations in CD4+ large granular lymphocyte leukemia. Only in-frame clones appear in the TCRdb table, and some are missing; sequencing was by immunoSEQ multiplex PCR. Among over 20,000 clones, 81% were seen once, and the ten largest hold less than 0.4%. The V gene's germline CDR1 is SGHTA and CDR2 FQGNSA. Trimming stripped 1 base from V and 3 bases from J, with 16 bases between. The CDR3 consists of 17 residues. Sequenced sample: CD4+ T cells from blood buffy coats. This chain uses TRBV7-2 with TRBJ2-1; D not certain. The sequence came from a human donor in good health. The CDR3 sequence: CASSLGHRQTGYNEQFF. In DNA form, the CDR3 reads TGTGCCAGCAGCTTAGGTCACCGCCAAACTGGCTACAATGAGCAGTTCTTC.